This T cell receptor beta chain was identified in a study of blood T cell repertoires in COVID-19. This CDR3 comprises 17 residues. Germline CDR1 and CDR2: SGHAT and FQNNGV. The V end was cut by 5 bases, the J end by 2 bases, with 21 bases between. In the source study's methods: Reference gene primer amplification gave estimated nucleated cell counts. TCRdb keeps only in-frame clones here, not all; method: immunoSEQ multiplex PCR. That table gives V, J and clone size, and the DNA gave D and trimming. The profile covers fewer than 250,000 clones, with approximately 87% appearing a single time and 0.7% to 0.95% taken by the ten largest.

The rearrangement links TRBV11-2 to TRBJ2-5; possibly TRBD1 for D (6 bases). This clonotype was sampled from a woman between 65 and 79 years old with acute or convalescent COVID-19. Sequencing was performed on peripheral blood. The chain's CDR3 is CASSHRQVVGTQETQYF. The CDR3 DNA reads TGTGCCAGCAGCCATCGACAGGTAGTGGGAACACAAGAGACCCAGTACTTC. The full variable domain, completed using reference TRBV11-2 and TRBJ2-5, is EAGVAQSPRYKIIEKRQSVAFWCNPISGHATLYWYQQILGQGPKLLIQFQNNGVVDDSQLPKDRFSAERLKGVDSTLKIQPAKLEDSAVYLCASSHRQVVGTQETQYFGPGTRLLVL.